Listed below are T cell receptor beta chains from one sample, sequenced in a study of shared clonotypes between healthy human individuals. Some clones are missing from TCRdb's copy, which holds only in-frame ones; the method was immunoSEQ multiplex PCR. Altogether about 750,000 clones are present, 92% being singletons, with the ten largest covering approximately 25%. Specimen: naive CD8+ T cells sorted from blood. Receptors originate from a man in his thirties or forties in good health. The CDR3 runs from the conserved cysteine through the conserved F or W. A D gene is named only where the DNA matches it firmly. Only part of the rows carry a size: once, few, many, or a class if the clone is expanded.

TRBJ2-3 | . | TRBV19 | 18 | . | TGTGCCAGTAGTATGTTTCTGGGACCGCTCGAGGGGACAGATACGCAGTATTTT | CASSMFLGPLEGTDTQYF
TRBJ2-7 | TRBD1 | TRBV5-1 | 13 | . | TGCGCCAGCAGCCCCGGGACAGCCTACGAGCAGTACTTC | CASSPGTAYEQYF
TRBJ1-2 | . | TRBV7-9 | 17 | . | TGTGCCAGCAGCTCCACGACAGGTTTACGCGGACTCTATGGCTACACCTTC | CASSSTTGLRGLYGYTF
TRBJ1-4 | . | TRBV2 | 14 | . | TGTGCCAGCAGTGCCGAGACAACTAATGAAAAACTGTTTTTT | CASSAETTNEKLFF
TRBJ2-2 | . | TRBV9 | 18 | once | TGTGCCAGCAGCGTTCCCAAGCCAGGGACGTCGAACACCGGGGAGCTGTTTTTT | CASSVPKPGTSNTGELFF
TRBJ2-7 | TRBD1 | TRBV2 | 12 | . | TGTGCCAGTAGCCGGGACAGGAACCTTGGGGACTTC | CASSRDRNLGDF
TRBJ2-3 | TRBD2 | TRBV19 | 18 | . | TGTGCCAGTATGAGGGTAGCGGGAGTTTGGGGACGCACAGATACGCAGTATTTT | CASMRVAGVWGRTDTQYF
TRBJ2-1 | . | TRBV27 | 16 | . | TGTGCCAGCAGTTTGGTTTCAGGGGTTCGTTACAATGAGCAGTTCTTC | CASSLVSGVRYNEQFF
TRBJ2-7 | TRBD2 | TRBV4-2 | 19 | . | TGTGCCAGCAGCCAAGGGACTAGCGGATCCCAACTCCCACTCTACGAGCAGTACTTC | CASSQGTSGSQLPLYEQYF
TRBJ2-3 | TRBD2 | TRBV25-1 | 15 | once | TGTGCCAGCAGTGAATCGGGGAGCGGGAGTGATACGCAGTATTTT | CASSESGSGSDTQYF
TRBJ2-7 | . | TRBV20-1 | 10 | once | TGCAGTGCCGGTCGATACGAGCAGTACTTC | CSAGRYEQYF
TRBJ2-1 | TRBD2 | TRBV29-1 | 15 | . | TGCAGCGTTGTGCTAGCGGGAGGACTGGACAATGAGCAGTTCTTC | CSVVLAGGLDNEQFF
TRBJ1-3 | . | TRBV29-1 | 15 | . | TGCAGCGTTGTATCCTTGACAGCCTCTGGAAACACCATATATTTT | CSVVSLTASGNTIYF
TRBJ2-7 | . | TRBV4-1 | 16 | . | TGCGCCAGCAGCCAAGAGGGGTCTGAGGTCTTGGCCGAGCAGTACTTC | CASSQEGSEVLAEQYF
TRBJ2-7 | . | TRBV21-1 | 12 | . | TGTGCCAGCAGATTCAGGGGGCTTGAGCAGTACTTC | CASRFRGLEQYF
TRBJ1-2 | . | TRBV7-9 | 13 | . | TGTGCCAGCAGCTTAGATCGGGGTTATGGCTACACCTTC | CASSLDRGYGYTF
TRBJ2-2 | TRBD2 | TRBV28 | 17 | . | TGTGCCAGCAGACCGGGACTAGCGGGAGCATGGACCGGGGAGCTGTTTTTT | CASRPGLAGAWTGELFF
TRBJ2-1 | TRBD2 | TRBV27 | 13 | . | TGTGCCAGCAGCCTATCGACTAGCGGGAGGCAGTTCTTC | CASSLSTSGRQFF
TRBJ2-1 | TRBD2 | TRBV6-6 | 14 | once | TGTGCCAGCAGGGCGGGAGGCGGGTACAATGAGCAGTTCTTC | CASRAGGGYNEQFF
TRBJ2-3 | . | TRBV7-6 | 14 | . | TGTGCCAGCAGCTTAGGCGGGGAGGCAGATACGCAGTATTTT | CASSLGGEADTQYF
TRBJ2-7 | TRBD2 | TRBV27 | 15 | once | TGTGCCAGCAGTCCTGAACCGGGACTAGTTTACGAGCAGTACTTC | CASSPEPGLVYEQYF
TRBJ2-1 | TRBD1 | TRBV28 | 16 | . | TGTGCCAGCAGTTCCCGCCGGACAGGAAAGAACAATGAGCAGTTCTTC | CASSSRRTGKNNEQFF
TRBJ1-5 | . | TRBV28 | 15 | . | TGTGCCAGCAGAACTCCCGCCGGGGGCGGCCAGCCCCAGCATTTT | CASRTPAGGGQPQHF
TRBJ2-1 | TRBD2 | TRBV11-3 | 16 | . | TGTGCCAGCAGCTTATGGACTAGCGGGAGTTATAATGAGCAGTTCTTC | CASSLWTSGSYNEQFF
TRBJ2-1 | . | TRBV7-6 | 16 | many | TGTGCCAGCAGCTTAGTGGGGAACCAACTCTACAATGAGCAGTTCTTC | CASSLVGNQLYNEQFF
TRBJ2-5 | TRBD2 | TRBV5-4 | 17 | . | TGTGCCAGCAGCCTAAGGGGACTAGCGGGACTGGGAGAGACCCAGTACTTC | CASSLRGLAGLGETQYF
TRBJ2-2 | . | TRBV4-1 | 16 | . | TGCGCCAGCAGCCAATTTTTTCCATTGGGTACCGGGGAGCTGTTTTTT | CASSQFFPLGTGELFF
TRBJ2-1 | . | TRBV11-2 | 14 | . | TGTGCCAGCAGCTTAGGAAGGGCCGAGTTTGAGCAGTTCTTC | CASSLGRAEFEQFF
TRBJ2-1 | . | TRBV5-4 | 17 | . | TGTGCCAGCAGCTTCCGAGTGACGGGAGCTCCCCACAATGAGCAGTTCTTC | CASSFRVTGAPHNEQFF
TRBJ2-7 | TRBD1 | TRBV7-9 | 17 | . | TGTGCCAGCAGTGCGCGGAATCCGGGACAGGGCTCCTACGAGCAGTACTTC | CASSARNPGQGSYEQYF
TRBJ2-5 | . | TRBV5-8 | 15 | once | TGTGCCAGCAGCTTGGGGACGGGGGCCCTGGAGACCCAGTACTTC | CASSLGTGALETQYF
TRBJ2-1 | . | TRBV18 | 16 | . | TGTGCCAGCTCACCACCTCCGGGTCGCTCCTACAATGAGCAGTTCTTC | CASSPPPGRSYNEQFF
TRBJ2-1 | . | TRBV6-5 | 13 | . | TGTGCCAGCATGGGACCGACGCTGGCTGAGCAGTTCTTC | CASMGPTLAEQFF
TRBJ2-7 | TRBD1 | TRBV5-1 | 14 | . | TGCGCCAGCAGCACAGGGACAGGGGCCTACGAGCAGTACTTC | CASSTGTGAYEQYF
TRBJ2-5 | . | TRBV19 | 14 | . | TGTGCCAGTAGTATAGGAGGCAGTTGGGAGACCCAGTACTTC | CASSIGGSWETQYF
TRBJ2-7 | TRBD2 | TRBV25-1 | 14 | . | TGTGCCAGCAGTGTAGCGGGAGGCCCCTACGAGCAGTACTTC | CASSVAGGPYEQYF
TRBJ2-7 | TRBD2 | TRBV27 | 16 | . | TGTGCCAGCAGTTCGCGACTAGCGGGGGGCCCCTACGAGCAGTACTTC | CASSSRLAGGPYEQYF
TRBJ1-5 | . | TRBV13 | 14 | few | TGTGCCAGCAGCTTGGGACTCGGCAATCAGCCCCAGCATTTT | CASSLGLGNQPQHF
TRBJ2-7 | TRBD1 | TRBV5-8 | 14 | . | TGTGCCAGCAGCCACATGACAGGGCTTTACGAGCAGTACTTC | CASSHMTGLYEQYF
TRBJ1-1 | TRBD1 | TRBV4-1 | 15 | . | TGCGCCAGCAGCCAAAGGGGACAGGTGAACACTGAAGCTTTCTTT | CASSQRGQVNTEAFF
TRBJ1-2 | . | TRBV29-1 | 13 | once | TGCAGCGTTGAGGACGGACTAAACTATGGCTACACCTTC | CSVEDGLNYGYTF
TRBJ2-2 | . | TRBV11-3 | 15 | . | TGTGCCAGCAGCTTTAGTAGCTCCCCTGGCGGGGAGCTGTTTTTT | CASSFSSSPGGELFF
TRBJ1-5 | . | TRBV29-1 | 13 | few | TGCAGCGTTGGATCGGAAAGCAATCAGCCCCAGCATTTT | CSVGSESNQPQHF
TRBJ2-1 | TRBD2 | TRBV4-1 | 19 | . | TGCGCCAGCAGCCAAGTGGCCAGCGGGAGAGCTTTAGGAGGGGGTGAGCAGTTCTTC | CASSQVASGRALGGGEQFF
TRBJ2-3 | . | TRBV21-1 | 17 | . | TGTGCCAGCAGCGAGGGAGTGACTAGCGGGAGTGCAGATACGCAGTATTTT | CASSEGVTSGSADTQYF
TRBJ2-7 | . | TRBV6-5 | 14 | . | TGTGCCAGCAGTTACTTGTCGAGTGTCTACGAGCAGTACTTC | CASSYLSSVYEQYF
TRBJ2-7 | TRBD2 | TRBV9 | 15 | . | TGTGCCAGCAGCGTAGGGTGGGAGGGCCTCTACGAGCAGTACTTC | CASSVGWEGLYEQYF
TRBJ2-1 | . | TRBV10-3 | 12 | . | TGTGCCATCAGTGACAGCCACAATGAGCAGTTCTTC | CAISDSHNEQFF
TRBJ2-2 | TRBD2 | TRBV28 | 15 | . | TGTGCCAGCGGGGGGACTAGCGGGATCCCCGGGGAGCTGTTTTTT | CASGGTSGIPGELFF
TRBJ1-2 | . | TRBV21-1 | 17 | . | TGTGCCAGCAGCCCCCCCTGGGACTACACGGGGAACTATGGCTACACCTTC | CASSPPWDYTGNYGYTF
TRBJ2-3 | . | TRBV28 | 13 | . | TGTGCCAGCAGTTTACCCGAGTGGGATACGCAGTATTTT | CASSLPEWDTQYF